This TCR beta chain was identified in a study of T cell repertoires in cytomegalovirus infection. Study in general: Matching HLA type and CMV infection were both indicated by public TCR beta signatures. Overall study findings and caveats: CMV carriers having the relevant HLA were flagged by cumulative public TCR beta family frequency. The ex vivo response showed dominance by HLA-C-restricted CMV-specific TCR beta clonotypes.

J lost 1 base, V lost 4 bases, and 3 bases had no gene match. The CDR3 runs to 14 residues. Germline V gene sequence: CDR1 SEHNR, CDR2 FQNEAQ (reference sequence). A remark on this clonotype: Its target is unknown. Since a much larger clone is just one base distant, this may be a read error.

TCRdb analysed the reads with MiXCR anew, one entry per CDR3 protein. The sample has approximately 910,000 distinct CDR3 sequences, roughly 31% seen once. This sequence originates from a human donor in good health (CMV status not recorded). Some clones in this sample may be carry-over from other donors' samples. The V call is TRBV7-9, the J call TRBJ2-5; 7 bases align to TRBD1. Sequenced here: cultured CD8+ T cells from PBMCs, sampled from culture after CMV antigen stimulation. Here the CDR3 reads CASSWGQIQETQYF. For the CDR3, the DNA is TGTGCCAGCAGCTGGGGACAGATCCAAGAGACCCAGTACTTC. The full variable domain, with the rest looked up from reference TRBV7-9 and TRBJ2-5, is DTGVSQNPRHKITKRGQNVTFRCDPISEHNRLYWYRQTLGQGPEFLTYFQNEAQLEKSRLLSDRFSAERPKGSFSTLEIQRTEQGDSAMYLCASSWGQIQETQYFGPGTRLLVL.